The 9 T cell receptor beta chains listed next were all sequenced from one sample in a study of a mutant IDH1 vaccine in newly diagnosed glioma. Using immunoSEQ multiplex PCR, the repertoire was profiled, and TCRdb retains in-frame clones only, with some absent. This table has about 100,000 clones, roughly 78% appearing once. Time point specified: baseline, week 1 (first vaccination visit). Treatment of the sample: pre-vaccination baseline after standard-of-care therapy. This specimen was PBMCs, taken from a glioma patient treated with radiotherapy, temozolomide or both. The source is a middle-aged man with glioma.

This clone was seen more than once but under ten times. The V call is TRBV30, the J call TRBJ1-1; possible D gene TRBD1, 5 bases. Germline V CDR1 and CDR2: GTSNPN, SVGIG (reference sequence). V was shortened by 0 bases and J by 2 bases, with 13 bases between the two germline ends. CDR3 length equals 15 residues. Here the CDR3 reads CAWSVRSRDNTEAFF. The CDR3 bases are TGTGCCTGGAGTGTACGGAGCAGGGACAACACTGAAGCTTTCTTT.

V gene TRBV14 combines with J gene TRBJ2-2; perhaps TRBD2 as D (5 bases). The V gene's germline CDR1 is SGHDN and CDR2 FVKESK. Trimming removed 5 bases from V and 4 bases from J, with 11 bases in between. This CDR3 is 14 amino acids long. Here the CDR3 reads CASSGSRVTGELFF. CDR3 nucleotide sequence: TGTGCCAGCAGCGGGAGTCGGGTCACCGGGGAGCTGTTTTTT.

The table lists this clone with a count of one. The rearrangement joins TRBV7-6 to TRBJ1-1; possible D gene TRBD1, 5 bases. The CDR3 is made up of 14 amino acids. CDR1 and CDR2 (germline): SGHVS, FNYEAQ. V was clipped by 5 bases and J by 1 base, with 11 bases between them. CDR3 nucleotides: TGTGCCAGCAGCCGTGACAGTGCGAACACTGAAGCTTTCTTT. Protein sequence: CASSRDSANTEAFF. Looking up the rest from reference TRBV7-6 and TRBJ1-1 gives the full variable domain: GAGVSQSPRYKVTKRGQDVALRCDPISGHVSLYWYRQALGQGPEFLTYFNYEAQQDKSGLPNDRFSAERPEGSISTLTIQRTEQRDSAMYRCASSRDSANTEAFFGQGTRLTVV.

The chain combines TRBV29-1 with TRBJ2-1, with D uncertain. The germline V gene has CDR1 SQVTM and CDR2 ANQGSEA. Trimming took 3 bases from V and 0 from J, leaving 9 bases between them. The CDR3 has 14 amino acids. The CDR3 sequence: CSVDGYHSYNEQFF. The CDR3 DNA follows: TGCAGCGTTGATGGTTATCACTCCTACAATGAGCAGTTCTTC.

The chain recombines TRBV7-2 with TRBJ1-2; D unresolved. Germline assignment: CDR1 SGHTA and CDR2 FQGNSA. Trimming shortened V by 2 bases and J by 2 bases, and 9 bases separated the two germline ends. CDR3 size: 14 residues. The CDR3 DNA sequence: TGTGCCAGCAGCTTACGGGGAGAAAACTATGGCTACACCTTC. This encodes CASSLRGENYGYTF. The full variable domain, with the rest looked up from reference TRBV7-2 and TRBJ1-2, is GAGVSQSPSNKVTEKGKDVELRCDPISGHTALYWYRQSLGQGLEFLIYFQGNSAPDKSGLPSDRFSAERTGGSVSTLTIQRTQQEDSAVYLCASSLRGENYGYTFGSGTRLTVV.

The V gene is TRBV10-3, the J gene TRBJ2-7, with 9 nucleotides matching TRBD2. Trimming removed 6 bases from V and 3 bases from J; junction bases left unmatched: 9. Germline V gives CDR1 ENHRY, CDR2 SYGVKD. The length of the CDR3 is 15 residues. The DNA of the CDR3 is TGTGCCATCAGGCAAGCGGGAGGACCAAACTACGAGCAGTACTTC. This codes for CAIRQAGGPNYEQYF.

The sample holds a few counts of this clone. The chain combines TRBV30 with TRBJ1-2; D remains unclear. Trimming took 0 bases from V and 7 from J, leaving 9 bases between them. Germline V gene data show CDR1 as GTSNPN and CDR2 as SVGIG (reference sequence). This CDR3 contains 12 residues. CDR3 residues: CAWSVGVGGYTF. As DNA, the CDR3 is TGTGCCTGGAGTGTAGGTGTAGGTGGCTACACCTTC.

The gene calls are TRBV5-1 and TRBJ1-4; the match to TRBD1 covers 8 bases. The ends lost 4 bases at V and 2 bases at J; junction bases unmatched: 7. CDR1 SGHRS and CDR2 YFSETQ come from the germline V gene. The CDR3 is made up of 16 amino acids. DNA of the CDR3: TGCGCCAGCAGCACTGGACAGGGTTGGACTAATGAAAAACTGTTTTTT. It specifies CASSTGQGWTNEKLFF.

This chain connects TRBV4-2 to TRBJ1-6, with a tentative D call TRBD1 (6 bases). Trimming pared 4 bases from V and 1 base from J, leaving 14 bases between. This CDR3 region has 17 residues. Germline V lookup: CDR1 LGHNA, CDR2 YNFKEQ. The CDR3 nucleotides read TGTGCCAGCAGCCCCCGGGGGGGGCAGTCCTATAATTCACCCCTCCACTTT. Protein sequence: CASSPRGGQSYNSPLHF.